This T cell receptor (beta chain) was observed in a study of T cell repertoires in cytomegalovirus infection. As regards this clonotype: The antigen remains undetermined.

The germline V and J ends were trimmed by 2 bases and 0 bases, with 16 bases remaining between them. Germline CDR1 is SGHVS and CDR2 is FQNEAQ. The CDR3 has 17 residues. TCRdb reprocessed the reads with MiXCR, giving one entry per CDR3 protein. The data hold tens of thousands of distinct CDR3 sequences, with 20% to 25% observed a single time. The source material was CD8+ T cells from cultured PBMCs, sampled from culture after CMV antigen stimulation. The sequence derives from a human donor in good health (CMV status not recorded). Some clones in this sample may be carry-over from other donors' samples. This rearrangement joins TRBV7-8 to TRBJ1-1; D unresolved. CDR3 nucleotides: TGTGCCAGCAGCTTATTTTCCAGGATCCTAATGAACACTGAAGCTTTCTTT. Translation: CASSLFSRILMNTEAFF.